Sequencing of this TCR beta chain was carried out in a study of CXCR3-negative and CXCR3-positive naive CD8 T cells. Every CD8+ T cell subset underwent triplicate sorting at more than 250,000 cells apiece. Identification of naive CD8+ T cells rested on CD45RO-CCR7+CD27+CD95- status. The study, taken as a whole, reports: CXCR3-positive naive cells had TRB CDR3s that were more hydrophobic than CXCR3-negative naive cells had. Memory CD8+ cells showed much lower diversity, while both naive subsets displayed comparably high diversity.

As for this clonotype: Its target is not known.

Through 5' RACE with UMI labels, the TRB cDNA libraries were prepared. TCRdb reprocessed the 5' RACE reads, with one entry per CDR3 protein and no DNA. The sample has some 150,000 distinct CDR3 sequences. Material: naive CXCR3+ CD8+ T cells from blood. Subset in this sample: CD45RO-CCR7+CD27+CD95- naive CD8+ T cells expressing CXCR3 (TNR3+). The TCR comes from a human donor in good health. Some clones in this sample may be carry-over from other donors' samples.

The CDR3 loop is CSVEEAGTRLNEQFF. The rearrangement uses TRBV29-1 and TRBJ2-1; the D call of TRBD2 rests on TCRdb alone, since no DNA is present to check it. The CDR3 contains 15 residues. Germline CDR1 is SQVTM and CDR2 is ANQGSEA.